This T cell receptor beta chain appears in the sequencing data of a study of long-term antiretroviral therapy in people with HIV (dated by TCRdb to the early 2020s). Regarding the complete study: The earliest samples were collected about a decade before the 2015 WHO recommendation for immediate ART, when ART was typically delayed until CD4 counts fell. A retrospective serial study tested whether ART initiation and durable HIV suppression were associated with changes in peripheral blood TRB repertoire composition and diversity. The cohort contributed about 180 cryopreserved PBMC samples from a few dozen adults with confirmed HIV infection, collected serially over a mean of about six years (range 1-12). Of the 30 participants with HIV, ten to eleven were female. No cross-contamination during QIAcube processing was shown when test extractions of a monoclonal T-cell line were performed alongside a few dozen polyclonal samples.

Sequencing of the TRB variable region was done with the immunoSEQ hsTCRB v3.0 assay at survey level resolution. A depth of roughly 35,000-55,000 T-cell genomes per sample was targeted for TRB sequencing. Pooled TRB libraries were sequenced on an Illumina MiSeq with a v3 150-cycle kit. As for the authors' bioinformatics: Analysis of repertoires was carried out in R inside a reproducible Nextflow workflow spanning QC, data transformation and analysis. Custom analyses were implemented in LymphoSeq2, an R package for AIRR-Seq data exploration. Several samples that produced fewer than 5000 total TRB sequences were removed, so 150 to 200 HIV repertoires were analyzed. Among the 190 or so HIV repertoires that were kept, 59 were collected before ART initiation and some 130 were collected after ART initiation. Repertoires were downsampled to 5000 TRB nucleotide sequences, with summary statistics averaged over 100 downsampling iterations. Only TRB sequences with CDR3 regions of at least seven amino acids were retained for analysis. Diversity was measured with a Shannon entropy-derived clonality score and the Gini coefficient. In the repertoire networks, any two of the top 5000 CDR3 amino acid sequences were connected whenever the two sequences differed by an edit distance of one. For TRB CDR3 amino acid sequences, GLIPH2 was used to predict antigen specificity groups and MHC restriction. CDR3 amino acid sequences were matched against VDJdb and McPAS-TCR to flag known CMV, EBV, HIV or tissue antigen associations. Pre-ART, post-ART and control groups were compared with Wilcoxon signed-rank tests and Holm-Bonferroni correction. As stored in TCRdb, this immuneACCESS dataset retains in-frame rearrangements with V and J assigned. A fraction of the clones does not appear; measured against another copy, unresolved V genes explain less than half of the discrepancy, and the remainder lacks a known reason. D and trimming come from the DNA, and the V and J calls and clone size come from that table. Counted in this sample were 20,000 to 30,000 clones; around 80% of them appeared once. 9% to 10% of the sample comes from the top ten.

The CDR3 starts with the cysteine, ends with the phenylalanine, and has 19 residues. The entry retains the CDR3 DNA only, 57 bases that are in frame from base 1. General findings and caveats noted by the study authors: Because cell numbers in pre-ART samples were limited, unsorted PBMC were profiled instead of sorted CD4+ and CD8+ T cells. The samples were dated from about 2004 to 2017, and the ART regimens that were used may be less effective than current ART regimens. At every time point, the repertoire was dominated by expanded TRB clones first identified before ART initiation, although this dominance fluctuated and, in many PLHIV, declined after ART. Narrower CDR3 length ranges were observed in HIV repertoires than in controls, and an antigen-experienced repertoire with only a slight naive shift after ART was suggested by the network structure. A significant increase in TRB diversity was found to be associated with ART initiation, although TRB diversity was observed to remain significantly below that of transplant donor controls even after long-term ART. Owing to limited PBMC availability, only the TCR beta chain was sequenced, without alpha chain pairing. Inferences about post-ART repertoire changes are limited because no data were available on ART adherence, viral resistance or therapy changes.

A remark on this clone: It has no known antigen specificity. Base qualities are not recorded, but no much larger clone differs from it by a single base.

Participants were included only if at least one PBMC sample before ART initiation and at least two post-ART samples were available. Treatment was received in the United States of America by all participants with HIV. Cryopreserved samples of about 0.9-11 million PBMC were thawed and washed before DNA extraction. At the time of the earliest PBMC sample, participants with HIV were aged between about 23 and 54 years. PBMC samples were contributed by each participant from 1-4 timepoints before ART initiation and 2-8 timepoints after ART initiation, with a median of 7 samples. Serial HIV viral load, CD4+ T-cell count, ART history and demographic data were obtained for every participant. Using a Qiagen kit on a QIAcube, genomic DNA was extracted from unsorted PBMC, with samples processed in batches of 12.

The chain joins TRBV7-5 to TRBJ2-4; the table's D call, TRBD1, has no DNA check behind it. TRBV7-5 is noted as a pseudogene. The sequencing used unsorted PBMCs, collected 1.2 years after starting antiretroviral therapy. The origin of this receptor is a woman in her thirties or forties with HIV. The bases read TGTGCCAGAAGCTTAGTTCTGGGGGCGGGTCCCCTAGCCAAAAACATTCAGTACTTC. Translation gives CARSLVLGAGPLAKNIQYF.